This T cell receptor beta chain was captured by sequencing in a study of neurological immune-mediated disorders. Synthesis of cDNA used 5'RACE (with 10-nucleotide random UMIs). TCRdb processed the 5' RACE reads anew with MiXCR; each CDR3 protein has one entry. The table shows about 36,000 distinct CDR3 sequences, with about a tenth occurring only once. This clonotype showed up many times. The target antigen is unknown. The study, taken as a whole, reports: Private repertoires in all groups were suggested, as expanded clones shared no CDR3 amino acid sequences across subjects. Healthy controls had more TCR clonal expansion than multiple sclerosis, which showed the least, whereas HTLV-1-associated myelopathy showed the most.

The CDR3 contains 15 residues. The germline gives CDR1 SGHRS, CDR2 YFSETQ. V lost 4 bases, J lost 0 bases, and 11 bases lay in between. This sequence joins TRBV5-1 and TRBJ2-1, with D possibly being TRBD1 or TRBD2 (5 bases each). Sequencing was done on a sample of PBMCs. The TCR sequence derives from a woman aged 25 to 39 with HTLV-1-associated myelopathy (HAM/TSP). CDR3 residues: CASSQAGSSYNEQFF. The CDR3 bases are TGCGCCAGCAGCCAGGCAGGGAGCTCCTACAATGAGCAGTTCTTC.